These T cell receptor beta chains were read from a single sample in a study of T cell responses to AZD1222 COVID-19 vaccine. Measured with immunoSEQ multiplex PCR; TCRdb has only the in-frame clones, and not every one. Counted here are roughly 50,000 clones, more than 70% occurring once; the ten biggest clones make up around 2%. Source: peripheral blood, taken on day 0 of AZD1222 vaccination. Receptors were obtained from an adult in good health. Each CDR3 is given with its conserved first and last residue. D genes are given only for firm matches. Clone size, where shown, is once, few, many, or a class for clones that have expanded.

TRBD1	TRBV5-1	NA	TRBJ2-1	TGCGCCAGCAGCTTGGGCAGGACAGGGGGCTACAATGAGCAGTTCTTC	CASSLGRTGGYNEQFF
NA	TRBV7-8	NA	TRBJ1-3	TGTGCCAGCAGCAGAGAGGGGACTTACTCTGGAAACACCATATATTTT	CASSREGTYSGNTIYF
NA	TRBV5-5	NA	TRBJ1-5	TGTGCCAGCAGCTTAGCCCCGGGACGGCTCGTGGCCCAGCATTTT	CASSLAPGRLVAQHF
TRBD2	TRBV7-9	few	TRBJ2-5	TGTGCCAGCAGCTTAGTGGCGGGAGGAGAGACCCAGTACTTC	CASSLVAGGETQYF
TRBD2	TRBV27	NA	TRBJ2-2	TGTGCCAGCGGCGAGACTAGCGGGAGGGCGGGCACCGGGGAGCTGTTTTTT	CASGETSGRAGTGELFF
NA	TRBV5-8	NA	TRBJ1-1	TGTGCCAGCAGATTTGGATGGAGGGGGACTGAAGCTTTCTTT	CASRFGWRGTEAFF
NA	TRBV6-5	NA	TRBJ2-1	TGTGCCAGCAGTTACGGAGTAGGGATAGGGTACAATGAGCAGTTCTTC	CASSYGVGIGYNEQFF
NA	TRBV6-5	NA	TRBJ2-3	TGTGCCAGCAGGATGGGGGACTCCACAGATACGCAGTATTTT	CASRMGDSTDTQYF
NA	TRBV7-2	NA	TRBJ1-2	TGTGCCAGCAGCTTAGATGTGGGGAGTTTGGGCTACACCTTC	CASSLDVGSLGYTF
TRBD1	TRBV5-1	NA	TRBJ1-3	TGCGCCAGCAGTTCTCAGGGGGCTGTTGGAAACACCATATATTTT	CASSSQGAVGNTIYF
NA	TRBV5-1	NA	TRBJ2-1	TGCGCCAGCAGCTTTACCGGGGAGAGAAATGAGCAGTTCTTC	CASSFTGERNEQFF
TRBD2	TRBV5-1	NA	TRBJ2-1	TGCGCCAGCAGCTTTTCCATAGCCTTCGGGGGGAATGAGCAGTTCTTC	CASSFSIAFGGNEQFF
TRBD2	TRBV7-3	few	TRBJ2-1	TGTGCCAGCAGCGCCCCCGGGACTAGCGGGAGTAATGAGCAGTTCTTC	CASSAPGTSGSNEQFF
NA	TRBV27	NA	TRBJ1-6	TGTGCCAGCAGTTTCTTGGGACCGACCGACCTCCACTTT	CASSFLGPTDLHF
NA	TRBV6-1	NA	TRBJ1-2	TGTGCCAGCAGTGACCCTTTTTGGTATGGCTACACCTTC	CASSDPFWYGYTF
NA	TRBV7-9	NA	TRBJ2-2	TGTGCCAGCAGCTTAAACAGGGGAGGCACCGGGGAGCTGTTTTTT	CASSLNRGGTGELFF